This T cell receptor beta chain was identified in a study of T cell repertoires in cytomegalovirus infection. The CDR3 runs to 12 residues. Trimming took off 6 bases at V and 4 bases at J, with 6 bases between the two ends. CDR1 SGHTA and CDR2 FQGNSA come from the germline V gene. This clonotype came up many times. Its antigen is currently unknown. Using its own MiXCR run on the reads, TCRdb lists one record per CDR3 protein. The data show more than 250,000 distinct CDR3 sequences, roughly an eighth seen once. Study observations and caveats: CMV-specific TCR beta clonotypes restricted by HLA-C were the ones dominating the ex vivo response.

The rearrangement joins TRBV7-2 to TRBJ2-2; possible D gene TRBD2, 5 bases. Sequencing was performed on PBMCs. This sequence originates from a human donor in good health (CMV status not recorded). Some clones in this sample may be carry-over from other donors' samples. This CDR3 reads CASRGVTGELFF. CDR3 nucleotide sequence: TGTGCCAGCAGGGGAGTCACCGGGGAGCTGTTTTTT.